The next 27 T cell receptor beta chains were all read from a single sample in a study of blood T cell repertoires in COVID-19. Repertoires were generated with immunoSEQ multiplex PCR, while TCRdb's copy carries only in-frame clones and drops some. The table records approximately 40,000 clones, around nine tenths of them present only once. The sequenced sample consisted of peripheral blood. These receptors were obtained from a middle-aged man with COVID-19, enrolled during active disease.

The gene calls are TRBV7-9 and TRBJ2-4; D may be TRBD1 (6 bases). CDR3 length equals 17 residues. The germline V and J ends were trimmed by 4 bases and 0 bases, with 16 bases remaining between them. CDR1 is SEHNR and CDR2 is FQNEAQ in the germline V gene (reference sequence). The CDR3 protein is CASSSPPRDKAKNIQYF. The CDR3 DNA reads TGTGCCAGCAGCTCCCCGCCCAGGGACAAAGCCAAAAACATTCAGTACTTC.

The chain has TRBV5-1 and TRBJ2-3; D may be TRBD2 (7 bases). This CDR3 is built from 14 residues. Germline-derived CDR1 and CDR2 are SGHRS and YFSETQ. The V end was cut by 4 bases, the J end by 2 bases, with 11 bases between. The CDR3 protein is CASSPGGPTDTQYF. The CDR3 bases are TGCGCCAGCAGCCCGGGGGGCCCCACAGATACGCAGTATTTT.

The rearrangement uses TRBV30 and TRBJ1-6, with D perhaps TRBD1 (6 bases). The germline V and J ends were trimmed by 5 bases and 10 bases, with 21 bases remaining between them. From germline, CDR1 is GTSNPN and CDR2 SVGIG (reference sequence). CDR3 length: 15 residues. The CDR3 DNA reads TGTGCCTGGGGCACCGGGACATTAGGTTCGTCACCCCTCCACTTT. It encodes CAWGTGTLGSSPLHF.

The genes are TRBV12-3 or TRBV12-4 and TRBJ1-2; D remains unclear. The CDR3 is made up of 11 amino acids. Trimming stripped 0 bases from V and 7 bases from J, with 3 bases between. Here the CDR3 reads CASSLASGYTF. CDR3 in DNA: TGTGCCAGCAGTTTAGCGAGTGGCTACACCTTC.

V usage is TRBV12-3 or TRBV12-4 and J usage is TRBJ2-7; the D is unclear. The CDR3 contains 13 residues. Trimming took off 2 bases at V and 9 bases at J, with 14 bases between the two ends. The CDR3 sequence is CASSLKPVVRQYF. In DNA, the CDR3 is TGTGCCAGCAGTTTAAAACCCGTGGTTAGGCAGTACTTC.

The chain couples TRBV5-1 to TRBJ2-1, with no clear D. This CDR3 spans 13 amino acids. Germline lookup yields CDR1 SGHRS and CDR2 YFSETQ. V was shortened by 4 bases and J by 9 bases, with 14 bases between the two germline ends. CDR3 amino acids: CASSQSSPGEQFF. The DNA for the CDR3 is TGCGCCAGCAGCCAATCGAGCCCCGGTGAGCAGTTCTTC.

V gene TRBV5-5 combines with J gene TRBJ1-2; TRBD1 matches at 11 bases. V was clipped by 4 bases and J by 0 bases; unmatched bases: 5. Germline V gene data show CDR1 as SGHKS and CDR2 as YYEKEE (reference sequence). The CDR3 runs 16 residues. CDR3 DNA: TGTGCCAGCAGCCCATGGACAGGGGGCTCTAACTATGGCTACACCTTC. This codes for CASSPWTGGSNYGYTF.

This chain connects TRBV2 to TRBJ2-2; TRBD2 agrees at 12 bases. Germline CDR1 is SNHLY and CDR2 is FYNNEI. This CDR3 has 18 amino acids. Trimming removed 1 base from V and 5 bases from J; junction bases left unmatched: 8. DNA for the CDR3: TGTGCCAGCAGTGAAGGACTAGCGGGAGTGGGGAAAACCGGGGAGCTGTTTTTT. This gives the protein CASSEGLAGVGKTGELFF.

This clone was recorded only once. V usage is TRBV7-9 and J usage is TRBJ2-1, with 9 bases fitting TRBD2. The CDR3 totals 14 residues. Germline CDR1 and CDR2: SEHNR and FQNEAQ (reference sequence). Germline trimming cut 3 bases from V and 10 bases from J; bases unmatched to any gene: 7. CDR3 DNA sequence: TGTGCCAGCAGCTTGGGGCTAGCGGGAAACGAGCAGTTCTTC. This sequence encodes CASSLGLAGNEQFF.

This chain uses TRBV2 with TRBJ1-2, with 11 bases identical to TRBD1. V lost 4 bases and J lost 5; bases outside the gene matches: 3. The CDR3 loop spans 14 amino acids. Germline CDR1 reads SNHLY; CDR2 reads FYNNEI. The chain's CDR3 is CASSGTGGGYGYTF. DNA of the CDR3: TGTGCCAGCAGTGGGACAGGGGGCGGGTATGGCTACACCTTC.

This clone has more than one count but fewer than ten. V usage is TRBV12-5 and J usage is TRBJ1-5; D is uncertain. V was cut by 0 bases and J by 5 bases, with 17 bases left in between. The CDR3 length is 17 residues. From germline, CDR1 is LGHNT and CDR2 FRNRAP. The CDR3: CASGLVLGGTFDQPQHF. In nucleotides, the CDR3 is TGTGCTAGTGGTTTGGTACTGGGAGGTACGTTTGATCAGCCCCAGCATTTT. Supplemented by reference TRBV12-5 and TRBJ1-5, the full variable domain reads DARVTQTPRHKVTEMGQEVTMRCQPILGHNTVFWYRQTMMQGLELLAYFRNRAPLDDSGMPKDRFSAEMPDATLATLKIQPSEPRDSAVYFCASGLVLGGTFDQPQHFGDGTRLSIL.

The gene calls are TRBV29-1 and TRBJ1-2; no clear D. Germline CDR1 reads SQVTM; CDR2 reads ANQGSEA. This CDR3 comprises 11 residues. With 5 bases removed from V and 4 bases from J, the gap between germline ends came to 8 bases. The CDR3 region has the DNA TGCAGCGTTCGTCGGGGCTATGGCTACACCTTC. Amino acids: CSVRRGYGYTF. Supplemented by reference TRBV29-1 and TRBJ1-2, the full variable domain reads SAVISQKPSRDICQRGTSLTIQCQVDSQVTMMFWYRQQPGQSLTLIATANQGSEATYESGFVIDKFPISRPNLTFSTLTVSNMSPEDSSIYLCSVRRGYGYTFGSGTRLTVV.

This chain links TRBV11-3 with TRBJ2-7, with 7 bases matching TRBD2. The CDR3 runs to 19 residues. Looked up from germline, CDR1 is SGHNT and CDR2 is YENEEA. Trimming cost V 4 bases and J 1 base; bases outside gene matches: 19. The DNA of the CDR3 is TGTGCCAGCAGCTCCCGAAAGGAGGACGGGAGGACTAGGTCCTACGAGCAGTACTTC. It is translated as CASSSRKEDGRTRSYEQYF.

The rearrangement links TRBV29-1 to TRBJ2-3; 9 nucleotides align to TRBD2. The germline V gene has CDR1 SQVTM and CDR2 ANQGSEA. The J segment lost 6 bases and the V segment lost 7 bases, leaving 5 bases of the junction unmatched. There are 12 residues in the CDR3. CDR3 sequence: CSEGGREDTQYF. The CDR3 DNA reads TGCAGCGAGGGCGGGAGGGAGGATACGCAGTATTTT.

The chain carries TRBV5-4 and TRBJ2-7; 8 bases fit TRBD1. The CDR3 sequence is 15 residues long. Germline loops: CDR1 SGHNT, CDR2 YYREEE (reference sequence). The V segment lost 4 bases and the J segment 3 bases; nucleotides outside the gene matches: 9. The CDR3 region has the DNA TGTGCCAGCAGCCCTCCGGGACAGGCCCTCTACGAGCAGTACTTC. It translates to CASSPPGQALYEQYF.

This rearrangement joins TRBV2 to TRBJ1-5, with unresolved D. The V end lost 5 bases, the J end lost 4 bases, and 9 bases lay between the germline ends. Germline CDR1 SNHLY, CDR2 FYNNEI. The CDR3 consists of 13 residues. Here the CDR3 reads CASSLTENQPQHF. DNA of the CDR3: TGTGCCAGCAGTCTTACAGAAAATCAGCCCCAGCATTTT. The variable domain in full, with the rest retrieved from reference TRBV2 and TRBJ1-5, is EPEVTQTPSHQVTQMGQEVILRCVPISNHLYFYWYRQILGQKVEFLVSFYNNEISEKSEIFDDQFSVERPDGSNFTLKIRSTKLEDSAMYFCASSLTENQPQHFGDGTRLSIL.

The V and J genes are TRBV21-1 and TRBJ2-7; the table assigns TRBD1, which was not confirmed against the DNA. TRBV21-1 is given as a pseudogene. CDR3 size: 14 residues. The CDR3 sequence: CASSTYRGRYEQYF. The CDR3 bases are TGTGCCAGCAGCACATACAGGGGTAGGTACGAGCAGTACTTC.

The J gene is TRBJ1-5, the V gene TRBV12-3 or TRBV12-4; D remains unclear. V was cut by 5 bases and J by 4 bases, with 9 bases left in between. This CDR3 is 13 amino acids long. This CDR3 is CASSRERNQPQHF. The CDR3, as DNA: TGTGCCAGCAGTAGGGAGAGAAATCAGCCCCAGCATTTT.

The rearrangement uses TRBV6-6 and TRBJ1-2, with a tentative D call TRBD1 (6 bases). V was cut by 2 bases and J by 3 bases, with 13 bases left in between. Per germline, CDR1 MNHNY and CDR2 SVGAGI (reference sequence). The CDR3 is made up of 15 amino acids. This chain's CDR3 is CASSYGQSLYYGYTF. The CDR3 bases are TGTGCCAGCAGTTACGGACAGAGCTTATACTATGGCTACACCTTC.

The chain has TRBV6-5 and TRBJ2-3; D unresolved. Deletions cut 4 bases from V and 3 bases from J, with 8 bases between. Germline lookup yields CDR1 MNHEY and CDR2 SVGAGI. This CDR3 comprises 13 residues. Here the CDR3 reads CASSSSGTDTQYF. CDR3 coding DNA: TGTGCCAGCAGTTCCTCCGGGACAGATACGCAGTATTTT.

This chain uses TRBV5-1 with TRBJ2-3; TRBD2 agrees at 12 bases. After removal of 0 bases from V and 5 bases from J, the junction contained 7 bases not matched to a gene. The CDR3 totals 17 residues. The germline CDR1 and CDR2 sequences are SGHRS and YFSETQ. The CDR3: CASSLAGASGRGDTQYF. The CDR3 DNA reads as TGCGCCAGCAGCTTGGCCGGGGCTAGCGGGAGGGGAGATACGCAGTATTTT.

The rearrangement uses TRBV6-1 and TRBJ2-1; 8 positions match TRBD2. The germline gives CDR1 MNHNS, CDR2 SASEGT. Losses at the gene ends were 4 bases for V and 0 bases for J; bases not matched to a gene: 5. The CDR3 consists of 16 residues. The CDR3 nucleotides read TGTGCCAGCAGTGGCCGGGGGGGGAGCTCCTACAATGAGCAGTTCTTC. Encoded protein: CASSGRGGSSYNEQFF.

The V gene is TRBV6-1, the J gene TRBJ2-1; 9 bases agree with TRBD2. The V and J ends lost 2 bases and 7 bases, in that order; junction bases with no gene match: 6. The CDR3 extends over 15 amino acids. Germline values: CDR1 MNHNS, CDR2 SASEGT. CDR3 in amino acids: CASSEPGLARNEQFF. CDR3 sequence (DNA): TGTGCCAGCAGTGAACCCGGACTAGCGCGAAATGAGCAGTTCTTC.

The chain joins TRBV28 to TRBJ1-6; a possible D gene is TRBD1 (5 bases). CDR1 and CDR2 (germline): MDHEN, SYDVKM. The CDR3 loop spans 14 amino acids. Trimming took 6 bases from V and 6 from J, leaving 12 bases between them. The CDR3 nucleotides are TGTGCCAGCAGGGAGGGGTATCGTAATTCACCCCTCCACTTT. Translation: CASREGYRNSPLHF.

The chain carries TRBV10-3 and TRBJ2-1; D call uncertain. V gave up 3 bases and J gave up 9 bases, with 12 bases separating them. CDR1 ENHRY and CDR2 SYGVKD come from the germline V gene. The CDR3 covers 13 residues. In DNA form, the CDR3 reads TGTGCCATCAGTGAACCCCAGCGAACTGAGCAGTTCTTC. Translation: CAISEPQRTEQFF.

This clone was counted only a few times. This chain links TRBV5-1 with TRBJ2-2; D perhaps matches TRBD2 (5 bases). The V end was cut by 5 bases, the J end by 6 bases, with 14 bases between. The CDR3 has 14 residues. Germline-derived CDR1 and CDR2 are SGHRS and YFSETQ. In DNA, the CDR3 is TGCGCCAGCAGGTACTCCGGGATGGCCGGGGAGCTGTTTTTT. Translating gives CASRYSGMAGELFF. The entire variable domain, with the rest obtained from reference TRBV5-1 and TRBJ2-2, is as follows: KAGVTQTPRYLIKTRGQQVTLSCSPISGHRSVSWYQQTPGQGLQFLFEYFSETQRNKGNFPGRFSGRQFSNSRSEMNVSTLELGDSALYLCASRYSGMAGELFFGEGSRLTVL.

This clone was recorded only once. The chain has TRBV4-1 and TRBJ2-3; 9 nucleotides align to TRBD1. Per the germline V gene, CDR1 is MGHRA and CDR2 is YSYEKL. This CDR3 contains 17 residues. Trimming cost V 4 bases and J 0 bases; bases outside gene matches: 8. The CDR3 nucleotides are TGCGCCAGCAGCCTTTCTGGGACAGGGATTAGCACAGATACGCAGTATTTT. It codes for CASSLSGTGISTDTQYF.